Following are 9 T cell receptor beta chains from one sample sequenced in a study of OX40 agonist ivuxolimab in advanced cancers. Measured with immunoSEQ multiplex PCR; TCRdb has only the in-frame clones, and not every one. The sample records 50,000 to 70,000 clones, about 86% being singletons. Sequenced here: CD4+ or CD8+ T cells sorted from blood, sampled in a trial of the OX40 agonist ivuxolimab. The receptor set was obtained from an adult with an advanced solid tumor such as melanoma, head and neck, liver or kidney cancer.

CDR3 residues: CASKVYLAPGELFF. The CDR3 DNA reads as TGTGCCAGCAAAGTTTATTTGGCTCCCGGGGAGCTGTTTTTT. The genes are TRBV6-1 and TRBJ2-2; unclear D gene. V gave up 7 bases and J gave up 6 bases, with 15 bases separating them. The germline V gene has CDR1 MNHNS and CDR2 SASEGT. The CDR3 is 14 amino acids.

The chain uses TRBV7-6 and TRBJ1-1; maybe TRBD1 (5 bases). V gave up 0 bases and J gave up 4 bases, with 18 bases separating them. CDR1 SGHVS and CDR2 FNYEAQ come from the germline V gene. The CDR3 extends over 17 amino acids. CDR3 sequence reads: CASSLAKGRGRSTEAFF. The CDR3 region has the DNA TGTGCCAGCAGCTTAGCGAAGGGGAGGGGAAGAAGCACTGAAGCTTTCTTT.

The chain employs TRBV7-8 and TRBJ1-3; D gene ambiguous. The CDR3 contains 14 residues. Between the trimmed V and J ends, which lost 3 bases and 5 bases, there was a span of 11 bases. Per germline, CDR1 SGHVS and CDR2 FQNEAQ. The CDR3 protein is CASSFSAQRNTIYF. CDR3 coding DNA: TGTGCCAGCAGCTTCTCAGCACAGAGAAACACCATATATTTT.

The chain combines TRBV6-1 with TRBJ2-5, with 12 nucleotides matching TRBD1. Losses at the gene ends were 3 bases for V and 5 bases for J; bases not matched to a gene: 7. The CDR3 totals 16 residues. The germline gives CDR1 MNHNS, CDR2 SASEGT. Here the CDR3 DNA reads TGTGCCAGCAGTGATGAAGGGACAGGGGGCTTTGAGACCCAGTACTTC. Its translation is CASSDEGTGGFETQYF.

V gene TRBV6-5 combines with J gene TRBJ2-1; D tentatively fits TRBD1 or TRBD2 (6 bases each). Trimming cost V 9 bases and J 0 bases, with 9 bases left between them. Looked up from germline, CDR1 is MNHEY and CDR2 is SVGAGI. This CDR3 has 13 amino acids. The CDR3 protein is CASGGRSYNEQFF. The CDR3 region has the DNA TGTGCCAGTGGGGGGCGCTCCTACAATGAGCAGTTCTTC.

The gene calls are TRBV5-6 and TRBJ2-7; the D call may be TRBD1 or TRBD2 (5 bases each). V was clipped by 3 bases and J by 4 bases, with 14 bases between them. The CDR3 loop spans 14 amino acids. Germline V gene lookup returns CDR1 SGHDT and CDR2 YYEEEE. CDR3 nucleotides: TGTGCCAGCAGCTCCCCCACGTGGGGGTACGAGCAGTACTTC. Translating gives CASSSPTWGYEQYF.

The sample holds a few counts of this clone. The V call is TRBV11-3, the J call TRBJ1-4, with D unclear. V was clipped by 4 bases and J by 9 bases, with 18 bases between them. CDR1 and CDR2 (germline): SGHNT, YENEEA. This CDR3 has 15 residues. The CDR3: CASSSLRTLLQKLFF. CDR3 DNA: TGTGCCAGCAGCTCATTGCGGACCCTCTTGCAAAAACTGTTTTTT. The variable domain in full, with the rest retrieved from reference TRBV11-3 and TRBJ1-4, is EAGVVQSPRYKIIEKKQPVAFWCNPISGHNTLYWYLQNLGQGPELLIRYENEEAVDDSQLPKDRFSAERLKGVDSTLKIQPAELGDSAVYLCASSSLRTLLQKLFFGSGTQLSVL.

CDR3 nucleotides: TGTGCCAGCAGTTTATTTCGGACGGCGAACTATGGCTACACCTTC. Amino acid sequence: CASSLFRTANYGYTF. This chain connects TRBV28 to TRBJ1-2, with no clear D. CDR1 and CDR2 from the germline V gene are MDHEN and SYDVKM. This CDR3 region has 15 residues. The ends were cut back, 1 base at V and 2 bases at J, with 11 bases in the middle.

This clone was picked up a small number of times. This chain joins TRBV6-5 and TRBJ2-7; D perhaps matches TRBD1 (6 bases). The CDR3 is made up of 15 amino acids. Looked up from germline, CDR1 is MNHEY and CDR2 is SVGAGI. V lost 2 bases to trimming and J lost 4 bases, with 15 bases between them. The CDR3 is CASSYGPGVKYEQYF. Here the CDR3 DNA reads TGTGCCAGCAGTTACGGGCCAGGGGTAAAATACGAGCAGTACTTC.